These 23 T cell receptor beta chains share one sample of origin, sequenced in a study of blood T cells in healthy people across ages (dated by TCRdb to between 2014 and 2017). Receptor amplification or capture employed 5' RACE. TCRdb lists the instrument as Illumina HiSeq 2500. The second PCR ran for roughly 7 to 12 cycles and used a J-beta primer mix along with a sample-barcoded 5' primer. The public sequencing data were trimmed at Q25 with fastp and processed into clonotypes with MiXCR by TCRdb, which kept only in-frame beta chains. Rows with a matching CDR3 protein are joined into one entry that keeps the most common DNA and genes. This sample lists over 950,000 distinct CDR3 sequences; roughly 51% were detected once. Jointly, the top ten make up about 22% of the sample. Sequenced input: blood. These TCRs come from a woman in her fifties or sixties in good health.

The chain employs TRBV20-1 and TRBJ2-1; either TRBD1 or TRBD2 may supply D (5 bases each). Trimming took 5 bases from V and 0 from J, leaving 11 bases between them. The germline CDR1 and CDR2 sequences are DFQATT and SNEGSKA (reference sequence). The CDR3 spans 14 residues. This chain's CDR3 is CSAGDPSSYNEQFF. The CDR3 DNA follows: TGCAGTGCTGGGGACCCCAGCTCCTACAATGAGCAGTTCTTC.

This clonotype turned up a few times. This rearrangement joins TRBV27 to TRBJ2-1; D is ambiguous. The CDR3 runs 14 residues. CDR1 MNHEY and CDR2 SMNVEV come from the germline V gene (reference sequence). Trimming removed 6 bases from V and 5 bases from J, with 14 bases in between. CDR3: CASSKLGLDNEQFF. CDR3 coding DNA: TGTGCCAGCAGCAAATTGGGGTTAGACAATGAGCAGTTCTTC.

This clonotype was counted ten times or more. V and J are TRBV29-1 and TRBJ2-7, with a possible D match to TRBD2 (6 bases). V was pared by 4 bases and J by 4 bases, with 14 bases between. Germline V lookup: CDR1 SQVTM, CDR2 ANQGSEA. This CDR3 has 13 amino acids. The CDR3 spells CSVVTGSSYEQYF. The DNA for the CDR3 is TGCAGCGTTGTAACCGGGAGTAGTTACGAGCAGTACTTC.

The chain has TRBV4-3 and TRBJ2-7; no clear D. The germline V gene encodes CDR1 LGHNA and CDR2 YSLEER. V shed 0 bases and J shed 5 bases, with 8 bases lying between them. This CDR3 comprises 13 residues. The CDR3 protein is CASSQDTYDEQYF. CDR3 nucleotides: TGCGCCAGCAGCCAAGATACATACGACGAGCAGTACTTC.

The chain employs TRBV28 and TRBJ2-7; 8 bases are a match to TRBD2. With V trimmed by 6 bases and J by 4 bases, 5 bases remained unmatched. Looked up from germline, CDR1 is MDHEN and CDR2 is SYDVKM. CDR3 length: 13 amino acids. This CDR3 is CASSWTSIYEQYF. The CDR3 DNA reads as TGTGCCAGCAGCTGGACTAGCATTTACGAGCAGTACTTC.

Only a few counts were recorded for this clonotype. The chain uses TRBV14 and TRBJ2-5; D call uncertain. V was cut by 3 bases and J by 5 bases, with 10 bases left in between. Looked up from germline, CDR1 is SGHDN and CDR2 is FVKESK. This CDR3 region has 13 residues. CDR3 bases: TGTGCCAGCAGCCACTACGGTACGGAGACCCAGTACTTC. This codes for CASSHYGTETQYF.

CDR3 in DNA: TGTGCCAGCACCGTGGGGCCGACTCCATACAATGAGCAGTTCTTC. As protein: CASTVGPTPYNEQFF. The chain employs TRBV12-3 or TRBV12-4 and TRBJ2-1; TRBD1 might be the D (5 bases). Trimming cost V 7 bases and J 4 bases, with 17 bases left between them. The CDR3 has 15 residues.

V is TRBV12-3 or TRBV12-4 and J is TRBJ2-1, with TRBD2 identical over 9 bases. V lost 1 base, J lost 9 bases, and 7 bases stayed unmatched. The CDR3 is made up of 15 amino acids. The CDR3 sequence: CASSLVNSGSGEQFF. The CDR3 nucleotides are TGTGCCAGCAGTTTAGTAAATAGCGGGAGTGGTGAGCAGTTCTTC.

V and J are TRBV28 and TRBJ1-5; TRBD1 matches at 8 bases. The CDR3 has 16 residues. The junction had 7 bases not matched to a gene; V was cut back by 3 bases and J by 3 bases. Per germline, CDR1 MDHEN and CDR2 SYDVKM. CDR3 sequence (DNA): TGTGCCAGCAGTTTTTTTCCGGACAGGGCCAATCAGCCCCAGCATTTT. Translation: CASSFFPDRANQPQHF.

Comment on this clonotype: One junction end does not reproduce the germline sequence, and a read error may be involved. This chain uses TRBV20-1 with TRBJ1-2, with 8 bases identical to TRBD1. The CDR3 covers 13 residues. CDR1 DFQATT and CDR2 SNEGSKA come from the germline V gene (reference sequence). Written as DNA, the CDR3 is TGCAGTGCTAGATTACAGGGGGACTATGGCCACACCTTC. As protein: CSARLQGDYGHTF.

This clonotype was detected a few times. This chain joins TRBV6-5 and TRBJ1-1, with D unresolved. The germline V gene encodes CDR1 MNHEY and CDR2 SVGAGI. This CDR3 has 12 residues. V shed 6 bases and J shed 5 bases, with 10 bases lying between them. CDR3 in amino acids: CASRTIGTEAFF. The CDR3 nucleotides are TGTGCCAGCAGGACAATAGGGACTGAAGCTTTCTTT.

The V gene is TRBV15, the J gene TRBJ2-7; unclear D gene. This CDR3 contains 16 residues. Trimming pared 2 bases from V and 3 bases from J, leaving 17 bases between. The germline gives CDR1 LNHNV, CDR2 YYDKDF (reference sequence). Here the CDR3 DNA reads TGTGCCACCAGCAGAAACCCCCTAGGCGTAGACTACGAGCAGTACTTC. It specifies CATSRNPLGVDYEQYF.

The genes are TRBV18 and TRBJ1-3; D might be TRBD1 (5 bases). The germline CDR1 and CDR2 sequences are KGHSH and LQKENI. The germline V and J ends were trimmed by 4 bases and 0 bases, with 19 bases remaining between them. This CDR3 is built from 18 residues. The DNA of the CDR3 is TGTGCCAGCTCACACCAACCGGGACGACAATCCTCTGGAAACACCATATATTTT. Translation gives CASSHQPGRQSSGNTIYF.

A few counts support this clonotype. The chain is built from TRBV28 and TRBJ2-1, with D uncertain. The CDR3 spans 16 residues. Germline V gene lookup returns CDR1 MDHEN and CDR2 SYDVKM. V lost 3 bases and J 3 bases, leaving 15 bases between the germline ends. The CDR3 bases are TGTGCCAGCAGTTTCAGCCCGGGTCATAACTACAATGAGCAGTTCTTC. Translated: CASSFSPGHNYNEQFF.

This clonotype was picked up a small number of times. CDR3 region: CSVADRGQGEQYF. CDR3 DNA: TGCAGCGTTGCGGACAGGGGCCAAGGAGAGCAGTACTTC. The V and J genes are TRBV29-1 and TRBJ2-5; 9 bases align to TRBD1. The J segment lost 11 bases and the V segment lost 4 bases, leaving 11 bases of the junction unmatched. The germline V gene has CDR1 SQVTM and CDR2 ANQGSEA. The CDR3 is made up of 13 amino acids.

This clonotype showed up just a few times. This chain links TRBV29-1 with TRBJ2-7; 9 positions agree with TRBD1. Unmatched junction bases numbered 14, after V lost 7 bases and J lost 4 bases. This CDR3 contains 15 residues. In germline, CDR1 is SQVTM, CDR2 ANQGSEA. CDR3 protein: CSATKGTGSVYEQYF. The CDR3 DNA follows: TGCAGCGCGACGAAGGGGACAGGGTCAGTATACGAGCAGTACTTC.

The chain couples TRBV10-3 to TRBJ1-4; D remains ambiguous. The V end lost 8 bases, the J end lost 0 bases, and 10 bases lay between the germline ends. This CDR3 is 14 amino acids long. The germline CDR1 and CDR2 sequences are ENHRY and SYGVKD. The CDR3 is CAISTAATNEKLFF. Written as DNA, the CDR3 is TGTGCCATCTCTACTGCAGCAACTAATGAAAAACTGTTTTTT.

V gene TRBV28 combines with J gene TRBJ2-6; maybe TRBD2 (6 bases). V lost 5 bases and J 4 bases, leaving 21 bases between the germline ends. Germline assignment: CDR1 MDHEN and CDR2 SYDVKM. This CDR3 is 18 amino acids long. CDR3 sequence: CASSPWGELSSGANVLTF. The DNA for the CDR3 is TGTGCCAGCAGTCCATGGGGGGAATTGAGCTCCGGGGCCAACGTCCTGACTTTC.

The rearrangement links TRBV6-6 to TRBJ2-3; 10 nucleotides line up with TRBD2. The ends lost 0 bases at V and 7 bases at J; junction bases unmatched: 7. The CDR3 loop spans 16 amino acids. The germline gives CDR1 MNHNY, CDR2 SVGAGI (reference sequence). The CDR3 here is CASSYSGLARLNTQYF. CDR3 DNA sequence: TGTGCCAGCAGTTACTCGGGACTAGCGAGATTGAATACGCAGTATTTT.

The chain recombines TRBV5-1 with TRBJ2-1; 11 bases fit TRBD2. Germline trimming cut 6 bases from V and 0 bases from J; bases unmatched to any gene: 5. Looked up from germline, CDR1 is SGHRS and CDR2 is YFSETQ. The CDR3 is made up of 16 amino acids. The CDR3: CASKTSGTSSYNEQFF. The DNA for the CDR3 is TGCGCCAGCAAGACTAGCGGGACTAGCTCCTACAATGAGCAGTTCTTC. The full variable domain, rest sourced from reference TRBV5-1 and TRBJ2-1, is KAGVTQTPRYLIKTRGQQVTLSCSPISGHRSVSWYQQTPGQGLQFLFEYFSETQRNKGNFPGRFSGRQFSNSRSEMNVSTLELGDSALYLCASKTSGTSSYNEQFFGPGTRLTVL.

The chain couples TRBV29-1 to TRBJ2-7; 12 nucleotides agree with TRBD2. Trimming took 4 bases from V and 11 from J; bases not matched to a gene: 0. Looked up from germline, CDR1 is SQVTM and CDR2 is ANQGSEA. This CDR3 has 10 residues. CDR3 bases: TGCAGCGTTGCTAGCGGGAGGGAGTACTTC. Its translation is CSVASGREYF.

The gene calls are TRBV18 and TRBJ2-7; TRBD2 matches 10 bases. Germline CDR1 and CDR2: KGHSH and LQKENI. This CDR3 spans 15 amino acids. Trimming at V came to 3 bases and at J to 2 bases, leaving 4 bases not matched to a gene. The CDR3: CASSPGLATTYEQYF. CDR3 nucleotides: TGTGCCAGCTCACCGGGACTAGCGACCACCTACGAGCAGTACTTC.

The chain recombines TRBV29-1 with TRBJ1-2; unclear D gene. CDR1 SQVTM and CDR2 ANQGSEA come from the germline V gene. V lost 5 bases, J lost 5 bases, and 18 bases lay in between. The CDR3 covers 14 residues. CDR3: CSVSQQTTGYGYTF. In DNA, the CDR3 is TGCAGCGTTAGTCAACAGACCACGGGGTATGGCTACACCTTC.